This TCR beta chain was obtained from a study of CXCR3-negative and CXCR3-positive naive CD8 T cells. The CDR3 has 16 amino acids. Germline V gives CDR1 SGHVS, CDR2 FQNEAQ. Libraries were UMI-labeled 5' RACE TRB cDNA. TCRdb re-called the 5' RACE reads; every CDR3 protein appears as one record, without DNA. The ten most abundant clones cover around 2.9% of a sample with approximately 4,900 distinct CDR3 sequences. A word on this clonotype: Its antigen is unidentified.

General observations from the study: CXCR3-positive naive cells carried more hydrophobic TRB CDR3s than CXCR3-negative naive cells did.

The sequence was obtained from a human donor in good health. Some clones in this sample may be carry-over from other donors' samples. What was sequenced was naive CXCR3- CD8+ T cells from blood. Subset denoted: CD45RO-CCR7+CD27+CD95- naive CD8+ T cells lacking CXCR3 (TNR3-). The chain combines TRBV7-8 with TRBJ1-1; there is no DNA to check the TCRdb D call of TRBD1. The CDR3 is CASSLGLDRRFSEAFF.